This T cell receptor beta chain was sequenced in a study of T cells after yellow fever vaccination. UMIs and a universal primer site were added when TCR cDNA was made by 5'RACE template switching. TCRdb analysed the 5' RACE reads with MiXCR anew, one entry per CDR3 protein. The sample carries 450,000 to 550,000 distinct CDR3 sequences, around a fifth recorded once. This clonotype was detected ten times or more. V lost 2 bases to trimming and J lost 3 bases, with 5 bases between them. Germline V gene sequence: CDR1 MNHEY, CDR2 SVGAGI. This CDR3 contains 13 residues. The source of this sequence is a man between 18 and 29 years old who received the YFV17D yellow fever vaccine. The source material was PBMCs, sampled 21 days after the first yellow fever vaccination. The chain carries TRBV6-5 and TRBJ1-5; no clear D. CDR3 loop: CASSYGINQPQHF. Written as DNA, the CDR3 is TGTGCCAGCAGTTACGGGATCAATCAGCCCCAGCATTTT.